What follows are 25 T cell receptor beta chains derived from one specimen sequenced in a study of cytomegalovirus exposure and HLA in healthy donors. Vbeta (60) and Jbeta (13) primers were used in the PCR. Here immunoSEQ multiplex PCR was the method, and the copy in TCRdb shows in-frame clones only, minus some. There are 140,000 or so clones in the sample; roughly 80% occur only once, and about 1.2% lies in the top ten. The source material was PBMCs. Receptor source: a female donor in good health and CMV-seronegative.

This chain joins TRBV5-6 and TRBJ2-1; tentative D call: TRBD1 (6 bases). Germline V gives CDR1 SGHDT, CDR2 YYEEEE. The CDR3 extends over 15 amino acids. Trimming shortened V by 3 bases and J by 8 bases, and 18 bases separated the two germline ends. CDR3 coding DNA: TGTGCCAGCAGCTCCCCTCCCAGGGGATTGGATGAGCAGTTCTTC. This codes for CASSSPPRGLDEQFF.

The rearrangement links TRBV5-6 to TRBJ1-5; 7 positions agree with TRBD1. Germline CDR1 and CDR2: SGHDT and YYEEEE. V lost 4 bases and J lost 4; bases outside the gene matches: 8. This CDR3 has 15 amino acids. The CDR3: CASSITGTENQPQHF. CDR3 bases: TGTGCCAGCAGCATTACCGGGACAGAGAATCAGCCCCAGCATTTT.

The chain links TRBV27 to TRBJ2-7; a weak D match, TRBD1 (5 bases). Germline V gene sequence: CDR1 MNHEY, CDR2 SMNVEV (reference sequence). The CDR3 loop spans 15 amino acids. The V and J ends lost 3 bases and 0 bases respectively, with 12 bases between them. The chain's CDR3 is CASSFDSSGSYEQYF. The DNA for the CDR3 is TGTGCCAGCAGTTTTGACAGTTCTGGCTCCTACGAGCAGTACTTC.

The chain employs TRBV10-3 and TRBJ1-1, with 8 positions matching TRBD1. Germline V gives CDR1 ENHRY, CDR2 SYGVKD. The CDR3 has 14 amino acids. The ends lost 6 bases at V and 1 base at J; junction bases unmatched: 4. CDR3 nucleotides: TGTGCCATCAGCTCGGGGACAGGGAACACTGAAGCTTTCTTT. As protein: CAISSGTGNTEAFF.

The chain joins TRBV7-9 to TRBJ1-1; D perhaps matches TRBD1 (6 bases). V was clipped by 8 bases and J by 1 base, with 23 bases between them. This CDR3 is 17 amino acids long. Germline V gene data show CDR1 as SEHNR and CDR2 as FQNEAQ (reference sequence). CDR3: CASANGTPRGSNTEAFF. The CDR3 nucleotides are TGTGCCAGCGCCAATGGGACACCGAGGGGATCGAACACTGAAGCTTTCTTT.

This clone has at least ten counts. The chain combines TRBV7-2 with TRBJ1-4; a weak D match, TRBD1 (6 bases). The CDR3 sequence is 15 residues long. The germline gives CDR1 SGHTA, CDR2 FQGNSA. V was cut by 1 base and J by 8 bases, with 14 bases left in between. The CDR3 nucleotides are TGTGCCAGCAGCTTAGGGGCAGGCCAGGGGGAAAAACTGTTTTTT. Translating it yields CASSLGAGQGEKLFF.

The V gene is TRBV4-1, the J gene TRBJ1-3; no clear D. The CDR3 is 16 amino acids. With 0 bases removed from V and 1 base from J, the gap between germline ends came to 10 bases. CDR1 MGHRA and CDR2 YSYEKL come from the germline V gene. CDR3 residues: CASSQDRGFSGNTIYF. The CDR3 DNA sequence: TGCGCCAGCAGCCAAGACAGAGGGTTTTCTGGAAACACCATATATTTT.

DNA of the CDR3: TGTGCCAGCAGTTCCTGGACAGGGTTAGCTAACTATGGCTACACCTTC. Its protein product is CASSSWTGLANYGYTF. The chain has TRBV27 and TRBJ1-2; 8 nucleotides agree with TRBD1. In germline, CDR1 is MNHEY, CDR2 SMNVEV (reference sequence). J lost 0 bases, V lost 4 bases, and 7 bases had no gene match. CDR3 size: 16 residues.

This clone came up once. This chain links TRBV5-6 with TRBJ2-7, with TRBD2 matching over 10 bases. The V and J ends lost 3 bases and 4 bases, in that order; junction bases with no gene match: 7. Germline CDR1 is SGHDT and CDR2 is YYEEEE. The CDR3 length is 15 residues. Here the CDR3 DNA reads TGTGCCAGCAGCTCGGGGGCACTAGCGGGATACGAGCAGTACTTC. Its translation is CASSSGALAGYEQYF.

The table lists this clone with a few counts. This chain connects TRBV5-1 to TRBJ1-4; 8 nucleotides line up with TRBD1. CDR1 is SGHRS, CDR2 YFSETQ, per germline. The CDR3 length is 17 residues. V was pared by 4 bases and J by 8 bases, with 16 bases of the junction left unmatched. CDR3 nucleotides: TGCGCCAGCAGCCCGATCGGGGGGACAGGAAGAGGGGAAAAACTGTTTTTT. It encodes CASSPIGGTGRGEKLFF.

The chain recombines TRBV25-1 with TRBJ2-3, with 10 bases aligning to TRBD1. The CDR3 loop spans 15 amino acids. Germline V gene lookup returns CDR1 MGHDK and CDR2 SYGVNS. Trimming removed 9 bases from V and 7 bases from J; junction bases left unmatched: 13. The CDR3 loop reads CASKEAGTGVNTQYF. The DNA of the CDR3 is TGTGCCAGTAAGGAAGCCGGGACAGGGGTGAATACGCAGTATTTT.

The genes are TRBV5-1 and TRBJ1-1; D possibly corresponds to TRBD1 (5 bases). Trimming took 4 bases from V and 0 from J, leaving 16 bases between them. CDR3 size: 16 residues. The germline CDR1 and CDR2 sequences are SGHRS and YFSETQ. The DNA for the CDR3 is TGCGCCAGCAGCGCCCGACCGTCAGGGTTGAACACTGAAGCTTTCTTT. Translated: CASSARPSGLNTEAFF.

This clone was seen a handful of times. The rearrangement joins TRBV29-1 to TRBJ1-5, with D perhaps matching TRBD1 (6 bases). Trimming left V 5 bases short and J 0 bases short, with 14 bases between. Germline values: CDR1 SQVTM, CDR2 ANQGSEA. The CDR3 covers 15 residues. Written as DNA, the CDR3 is TGCAGCGTTCAGCAGGGGACGGGTAGCAATCAGCCCCAGCATTTT. This sequence encodes CSVQQGTGSNQPQHF.

V and J are TRBV28 and TRBJ2-1; 12 nucleotides align to TRBD2. CDR3 length: 17 residues. Germline CDR1 MDHEN, CDR2 SYDVKM. V dropped 3 bases and J dropped 7; count of bases not matched to a gene: 10. The CDR3 spells CASSFLTSGRPGNEQFF. DNA for the CDR3: TGTGCCAGCAGTTTCCTTACTAGCGGGAGGCCGGGGAATGAGCAGTTCTTC.

The rearrangement uses TRBV5-1 and TRBJ1-1; possibly TRBD1 for D (5 bases). The germline V and J ends were trimmed by 2 bases and 6 bases, with 23 bases remaining between them. Germline CDR1 is SGHRS and CDR2 is YFSETQ. The CDR3 extends over 17 amino acids. CDR3 region: CASSFIGGAGGASEAFF. DNA of the CDR3: TGCGCCAGCAGCTTTATAGGCGGGGCGGGTGGGGCGTCTGAAGCTTTCTTT.

This chain joins TRBV9 and TRBJ1-1; D not resolved. The V and J ends lost 2 bases and 2 bases respectively, with 10 bases between them. The length of the CDR3 is 14 residues. Germline CDR1 SGDLS, CDR2 YYNGEE. CDR3 residues: CASSVGQINTEAFF. CDR3 nucleotides: TGTGCCAGCAGCGTTGGCCAGATTAACACTGAAGCTTTCTTT.

The chain uses TRBV6-6 and TRBJ2-2; D perhaps matches TRBD2 (6 bases). The ends were cut back, 7 bases at V and 5 bases at J, with 14 bases in the middle. In germline, CDR1 is MNHNY, CDR2 SVGAGI (reference sequence). The CDR3 runs to 14 residues. The CDR3 spells CASKTGTPTGELFF. The CDR3 coding sequence is TGTGCCAGCAAAACCGGGACTCCGACCGGGGAGCTGTTTTTT.

This chain connects TRBV5-1 to TRBJ2-1; 7 positions agree with TRBD1. Germline values: CDR1 SGHRS, CDR2 YFSETQ. The junction had 5 bases not matched to a gene; V was cut back by 5 bases and J by 0 bases. This CDR3 region has 15 residues. CDR3 sequence reads: CASSYGQDSYNEQFF. CDR3 coding DNA: TGCGCCAGCAGTTACGGACAGGACTCCTACAATGAGCAGTTCTTC.

This chain connects TRBV28 to TRBJ1-2, with a possible D match to TRBD1 (6 bases). CDR3 length: 13 residues. Germline assignment: CDR1 MDHEN and CDR2 SYDVKM. Trimming pared 5 bases from V and 8 bases from J, leaving 15 bases between. The chain's CDR3 is CASSLNRVGGYTF. The CDR3 region has the DNA TGTGCCAGCAGTCTTAACAGGGTGGGAGGCTACACCTTC.

The gene calls are TRBV11-2 and TRBJ1-1; TRBD1 matches 9 bases. Germline V gene sequence: CDR1 SGHAT, CDR2 FQNNGV. Germline trimming cut 5 bases from V and 4 bases from J; bases unmatched to any gene: 17. The CDR3 totals 18 residues. CDR3 residues: CASSTIRGTGWRGTEAFF. Written as DNA, the CDR3 is TGTGCCAGCAGCACGATACGCGGGACAGGGTGGCGAGGCACTGAAGCTTTCTTT.

V and J are TRBV6-5 and TRBJ2-7; possible D gene TRBD1, 6 bases. CDR1 and CDR2 from the germline V gene are MNHEY and SVGAGI. Trimming stripped 6 bases from V and 7 bases from J, with 22 bases between. This CDR3 has 15 amino acids. CDR3 coding DNA: TGTGCCAGCAGCAAGGACAGCTATGCTACGAATGAGCAGTACTTC. It codes for CASSKDSYATNEQYF.

The rearrangement links TRBV6-6 to TRBJ2-7; D possibly corresponds to TRBD1 (6 bases). Germline assignment: CDR1 MNHNY and CDR2 SVGAGI (reference sequence). V lost 2 bases and J 0 bases, leaving 11 bases between the germline ends. This CDR3 has 15 residues. As DNA, the CDR3 is TGTGCCAGCAGTTACGTCCAGGGGCCCTCCTACGAGCAGTACTTC. Translation gives CASSYVQGPSYEQYF.

The V and J genes are TRBV10-2 and TRBJ2-6, with a weak D call TRBD1 (5 bases). The V end was cut by 5 bases, the J end by 0 bases, with 14 bases between. CDR1 is WSHSY and CDR2 is SAAADI in the germline V gene. There are 17 residues in the CDR3. The CDR3 region has the DNA TGCGCCAGCAGTTCTGACAGATACTTCTCTGGGGCCAACGTCCTGACTTTC. Its protein is CASSSDRYFSGANVLTF.

This clone showed up just once. The CDR3 protein is CASSLTGPNTGELFF. The CDR3 DNA is TGCGCCAGCAGCTTGACAGGCCCTAACACCGGGGAGCTGTTTTTT. The chain recombines TRBV5-1 with TRBJ2-2, with a weak D call TRBD1 (5 bases). The CDR3 runs to 15 residues. V was shortened by 1 base and J by 2 bases, with 9 bases between the two germline ends. Germline CDR1 SGHRS, CDR2 YFSETQ.

The V call is TRBV27, the J call TRBJ2-3; TRBD2 matches at 7 bases. Germline loops: CDR1 MNHEY, CDR2 SMNVEV (reference sequence). The CDR3 contains 13 residues. After removal of 3 bases from V and 5 bases from J, the junction contained 2 bases not matched to a gene. The CDR3 loop reads CASSFGGEDTQYF. CDR3 in DNA: TGTGCCAGCAGTTTTGGGGGGGAAGATACGCAGTATTTT.